The rows below give T cell receptor beta chains drawn from one sample of a study of control samples from healthy donors and cancer patients. The data were produced by immunoSEQ multiplex PCR, yet TCRdb's version contains in-frame clones alone and is incomplete. The sample holds roughly 130,000 clones, 80% to 95% seen once. Sequencing was done on a sample of blood. The receptors were gathered from a young man in good health. Both conserved end residues are part of each CDR3. D genes are given only for firm matches. The listing skips clone size in some rows; elsewhere it reads once, few, many or a size class.

TRBV24-1	NA	TRBJ1-5	NA	CATSPGGWGYQPQHF	TGTGCCACCAGTCCCGGGGGGTGGGGCTATCAGCCCCAGCATTTT
TRBV3-1/TRBV3-2	NA	TRBJ2-7	NA	CASSRSGDSSYEQYF	TGTGCCAGCAGCCGGAGCGGTGATAGCTCCTACGAGCAGTACTTC
TRBV6-2/TRBV6-3	NA	TRBJ1-2	TRBD1	CASSTPGQGLVNYGYTF	TGTGCCAGCAGTACCCCGGGACAGGGGCTCGTCAACTATGGCTACACCTTC
TRBV28	NA	TRBJ2-5	NA	CASSSIQRIATQYF	TGTGCCAGCAGTTCGATACAGCGAATTGCGACCCAGTACTTC
TRBV11-2	NA	TRBJ2-7	NA	CASSSRLGYEQYF	TGTGCCAGCAGCTCCCGACTAGGCTACGAGCAGTACTTC
TRBV4-3	NA	TRBJ2-7	NA	CASSQAASSYEQYF	TGCGCCAGCAGCCAAGCGGCCAGCTCCTACGAGCAGTACTTC
TRBV19	NA	TRBJ1-5	NA	CASSRVPLGNQPQHF	TGTGCCAGTAGTAGGGTACCCTTAGGAAATCAGCCCCAGCATTTT
TRBV9	NA	TRBJ1-1	NA	CASSALNTEAFF	TGTGCCAGCAGCGCCCTGAACACTGAAGCTTTCTTT
TRBV19	few	TRBJ1-5	NA	CASRQGLNQPQHF	TGTGCCAGTAGACAGGGTCTCAATCAGCCCCAGCATTTT
TRBV28	NA	TRBJ2-7	NA	CASSFGLGQYF	TGTGCCAGCAGTTTCGGACTTGGGCAGTACTTC
TRBV9	NA	TRBJ1-6	NA	CASSVWSDPTPLHF	TGTGCCAGCAGCGTATGGTCAGATCCTACACCCCTCCACTTT
TRBV3-1/TRBV3-2	once	TRBJ2-1	TRBD2	CASSHTSVSYNEQFF	TGTGCCAGCAGCCACACTAGCGTTTCCTACAATGAGCAGTTCTTC
TRBV9	NA	TRBJ2-1	NA	CASSGVGGGIGYEQFF	TGTGCCAGCAGCGGAGTTGGGGGCGGGATTGGATATGAGCAGTTCTTC
TRBV11-3	NA	TRBJ1-3	NA	CASSFRPGQFGNTIYF	TGTGCCAGCAGCTTCCGACCTGGACAGTTTGGAAACACCATATATTTT
TRBV21-1	NA	TRBJ2-2	NA	CASSKEYKSPGLGPGELFF	TGTGCCAGCAGCAAAGAATATAAAAGCCCGGGACTAGGTCCCGGGGAGCTGTTTTTT
TRBV7-9	NA	TRBJ1-5	TRBD1	CASSPPGTANQPQHF	TGTGCCAGCAGCCCACCCGGGACAGCAAATCAGCCCCAGCATTTT
TRBV30	NA	TRBJ2-7	TRBD2	CASTTSGSSWEQYF	TGTGCCTCTACGACTAGCGGGAGCTCGTGGGAGCAGTACTTC
TRBV3-1/TRBV3-2	NA	TRBJ1-2	TRBD1	CASSQRGQENYGYTF	TGTGCCAGCAGCCAAAGGGGACAGGAAAACTATGGCTACACCTTC
TRBV4-3	NA	TRBJ2-5	NA	CASSQEINGPETQYF	TGCGCCAGCAGCCAAGAGATAAACGGCCCGGAGACCCAGTACTTC
TRBV2	NA	TRBJ1-1	NA	CASSGMVRNTEAFF	TGTGCCAGCAGTGGAATGGTCAGGAACACTGAAGCTTTCTTT
TRBV10-3	NA	TRBJ1-1	NA	CAISGGQTNTEAFF	TGTGCCATCAGTGGAGGACAGACGAACACTGAAGCTTTCTTT
TRBV5-5	NA	TRBJ1-2	TRBD1	CASSLGTGLLKGYTF	TGTGCCAGCAGCTTGGGGACAGGGCTCTTAAAAGGCTACACCTTC